These 2 T cell receptor beta chains share one sample of origin, sequenced in a study of blood T cell repertoires in COVID-19. Sequencing used immunoSEQ multiplex PCR; TCRdb keeps in-frame clones, though not all of them. The table has about 160,000 clones, around 81% seen once; the top ten hold approximately 11%. Sequenced material: peripheral blood. The origin of the receptors is a man between 60 and 75 years old with active or convalescent COVID-19.

J is TRBJ2-7 and V is TRBV24-1, with 10 positions matching TRBD2. Per germline, CDR1 KGHDR and CDR2 SFDVKD. J gave up 2 bases and V 5 bases, and 11 bases lay outside the gene matches. This CDR3 contains 17 residues. In nucleotides, the CDR3 is TGTGCCACCAGTGCCTATGCTAGCGGGAGTCGAACCTACGAGCAGTACTTC. As protein: CATSAYASGSRTYEQYF.

The V gene is TRBV14, the J gene TRBJ1-1; a possible D gene is TRBD1 (6 bases). Trimming shortened V by 0 bases and J by 10 bases, and 12 bases separated the two germline ends. The germline gives CDR1 SGHDN, CDR2 FVKESK. The length of the CDR3 is 13 residues. The CDR3 protein is CASSQERGARAFF. In DNA form, the CDR3 reads TGTGCCAGCAGCCAAGAACGGGGGGCGCGAGCTTTCTTT.